A single sample gave rise to the 30 T cell receptor beta chains below, sequenced in a study of blood T cell repertoires in COVID-19. Generated by immunoSEQ multiplex PCR, the TCRdb table keeps only in-frame clones and is missing some. The sample lists under 85,000 clones, around 80% occurring once. Sequencing input: peripheral blood. These receptors all come from a human donor in a cohort sampled during active COVID-19.

The genes are TRBV5-6 and TRBJ1-2; D call uncertain. Deletions cut 0 bases from V and 8 bases from J, with 11 bases between. Per germline, CDR1 SGHDT and CDR2 YYEEEE. This CDR3 has 13 amino acids. As DNA, the CDR3 is TGTGCCAGCAGCTTGGTTCGGGTTGGCGGCTACACCTTC. Translation: CASSLVRVGGYTF.

This chain's CDR3 is CASSKGFTSGDLTGELFF. CDR3 in DNA: TGTGCCAGCAGTAAGGGCTTCACTAGCGGGGACCTCACCGGGGAGCTGTTTTTT. The chain links TRBV28 to TRBJ2-2, with TRBD2 identical over 10 bases. J was trimmed by 4 bases and V by 5 bases; bases with no gene match: 13. This CDR3 has 18 residues. From germline, CDR1 is MDHEN and CDR2 SYDVKM.

The DNA of the CDR3 is TGTGCCAGCAGTAGGTTGAGCGAGTACAATGAGCAGTTCTTC. It encodes CASSRLSEYNEQFF. This rearrangement joins TRBV7-9 to TRBJ2-1, with D uncertain. Germline CDR1 and CDR2: SEHNR and FQNEAQ (reference sequence). There are 14 residues in the CDR3. V was pared by 6 bases and J by 4 bases, with 13 bases between.

The genes are TRBV6-6 and TRBJ1-2, with 9 bases aligning to TRBD1. The CDR3 has 15 residues. Germline CDR1 and CDR2: MNHNY and SVGAGI (reference sequence). Trimming removed 6 bases from V and 4 bases from J; junction bases left unmatched: 9. CDR3 sequence: CASSPRNRGLYGYTF. CDR3 sequence (DNA): TGTGCCAGCAGCCCCCGCAACAGGGGGCTCTATGGCTACACCTTC.

V and J are TRBV12-3 or TRBV12-4 and TRBJ1-2, with a tentative D call TRBD1 (6 bases). Trimming removed 5 bases at V and 4 bases at J, with 8 bases between. The CDR3 is made up of 12 amino acids. In DNA, the CDR3 is TGTGCCAGCAGTCAACAGGGCTATGGCTACACCTTC. This translates into CASSQQGYGYTF.

The chain joins TRBV6-5 to TRBJ1-2; D unresolved. The length of the CDR3 is 13 residues. The V end lost 7 bases, the J end lost 0 bases, and 9 bases lay between the germline ends. Germline V gives CDR1 MNHEY, CDR2 SVGAGI. This CDR3 reads CASNRLANYGYTF. DNA of the CDR3: TGTGCCAGCAATAGACTAGCTAACTATGGCTACACCTTC.

In this sample, this clone turned up once. The chain uses TRBV6-5 and TRBJ1-5; weak D call: TRBD1 (5 bases). The V and J ends lost 6 bases and 2 bases respectively, with 14 bases between them. The V gene's germline CDR1 is MNHEY and CDR2 SVGAGI. This CDR3 is 15 amino acids long. DNA of the CDR3: TGTGCCAGCAGAGCAGGGTCTGATGGCAATCAGCCCCAGCATTTT. It is translated as CASRAGSDGNQPQHF.

The chain employs TRBV29-1 and TRBJ2-1, with D maybe TRBD2 (6 bases). The CDR3 covers 14 residues. The V and J ends lost 8 bases and 0 bases respectively, with 14 bases between them. From germline, CDR1 is SQVTM and CDR2 ANQGSEA. The chain's CDR3 is CSSRRVSSYNEQFF. CDR3 nucleotides: TGCAGCTCTAGGAGGGTGAGCTCCTACAATGAGCAGTTCTTC.

The chain couples TRBV12-3 or TRBV12-4 to TRBJ2-5; 8 bases agree with TRBD1. This CDR3 contains 13 residues. The V and J ends lost 7 bases and 3 bases, in that order; junction bases with no gene match: 4. CDR3: CASKPTGEETQYF. As DNA, the CDR3 is TGTGCCAGCAAACCGACAGGGGAAGAGACCCAGTACTTC.

The V gene is TRBV7-9, the J gene TRBJ1-3; D not certain. The CDR3 contains 14 residues. Germline lookup yields CDR1 SEHNR and CDR2 FQNEAQ (reference sequence). V was trimmed by 0 bases and J by 0 bases, leaving 3 bases between them. The chain's CDR3 is CASSLASSGNTIYF. The CDR3 nucleotides read TGTGCCAGCAGCTTAGCGAGCTCTGGAAACACCATATATTTT.

V usage is TRBV7-9 and J usage is TRBJ2-2, with 9 bases fitting TRBD1. CDR3 length equals 17 residues. V lost 4 bases, J lost 4 bases, and 10 bases stayed unmatched. Germline-derived CDR1 and CDR2 are SEHNR and FQNEAQ (reference sequence). CDR3 loop: CASSWVTGGAGTGELFF. DNA for the CDR3: TGTGCCAGCAGCTGGGTTACAGGGGGCGCCGGCACCGGGGAGCTGTTTTTT.

The J gene is TRBJ2-1, the V gene TRBV9; 9 bases fit TRBD2. CDR1 is SGDLS and CDR2 is YYNGEE in the germline V gene. The J segment lost 3 bases and the V segment lost 4 bases, leaving 8 bases of the junction unmatched. This CDR3 is built from 16 residues. The CDR3 sequence: CASSKLAGDVYNEQFF. Here the CDR3 DNA reads TGTGCCAGCAGCAAGTTAGCGGGGGACGTCTACAATGAGCAGTTCTTC.

This chain connects TRBV6-7 to TRBJ1-5, with 9 bases fitting TRBD1. TRBV6-7 is sorted into the ORF group, with uncertain function. The CDR3 has 17 residues. V was clipped by 6 bases and J by 2 bases; unmatched bases: 11. Written as DNA, the CDR3 is TGTGCCAGCAGATACGGGACAGGGTATTTTTGCAATCAGCCCCAGCATTTT. This sequence encodes CASRYGTGYFCNQPQHF.

This chain joins TRBV3-1 (or the pseudogene TRBV3-2) and TRBJ1-6; 9 bases agree with TRBD1. The CDR3 is 15 residues long. The trim removed 4 bases at V and 12 bases at J, leaving 10 bases unmatched. Germline V gene data show CDR1 as LGHDT and CDR2 as YNNKEL (reference sequence). CDR3 in DNA: TGTGCCAGCAGCCCCCGGGACAGGGCCCTGATACCCCTCCACTTT. Translating it yields CASSPRDRALIPLHF.

This clone was seen a handful of times. The V gene is TRBV29-1, the J gene TRBJ1-1; a weak D match, TRBD1 (6 bases). The CDR3 has 15 amino acids. Trimming shortened V by 3 bases and J by 0 bases, and 14 bases separated the two germline ends. Germline values: CDR1 SQVTM, CDR2 ANQGSEA. CDR3 region: CSVDPSGQLNTEAFF. CDR3 coding DNA: TGCAGCGTTGACCCTAGCGGACAGCTGAACACTGAAGCTTTCTTT.

The chain recombines TRBV6-6 with TRBJ1-4, with D perhaps matching TRBD1 (6 bases). The germline CDR1 and CDR2 sequences are MNHNY and SVGAGI (reference sequence). Trimming stripped 8 bases from V and 5 bases from J, with 15 bases between. This CDR3 spans 14 amino acids. CDR3 loop: CASQRGSDNEKLFF. The CDR3 DNA reads as TGTGCCAGCCAGAGGGGGAGCGACAATGAAAAACTGTTTTTT.

This chain uses TRBV28 with TRBJ2-7, with a possible D match to TRBD2 (5 bases). The CDR3 loop spans 15 amino acids. V lost 4 bases and J 3 bases, leaving 16 bases between the germline ends. Germline V gene data show CDR1 as MDHEN and CDR2 as SYDVKM. The DNA for the CDR3 is TGTGCCAGCAGTTACCTCTCCAGAGGGAACTACGAGCAGTACTTC. It yields the protein CASSYLSRGNYEQYF.

The CDR3 nucleotides read TGTGCCAGCAAAGCTCTGGGGGGGGCCGGGGAGCTGTTTTTT. Its translation is CASKALGGAGELFF. The V and J genes are TRBV27 and TRBJ2-2; 7 nucleotides line up with TRBD2. V lost 7 bases to trimming and J lost 6 bases; unmatched junction nucleotides: 8. The CDR3 consists of 14 residues. Germline-derived CDR1 and CDR2 are MNHEY and SMNVEV (reference sequence).

This clone has a handful of counts. This chain's CDR3 is CASSEVRAKKLFF. CDR3 nucleotide sequence: TGTGCCAGCAGTGAGGTCAGGGCCAAAAAACTGTTTTTT. This chain connects TRBV2 to TRBJ1-4; D is perhaps TRBD1 (5 bases). The V end was cut by 3 bases, the J end by 9 bases, with 11 bases between. The germline gives CDR1 SNHLY, CDR2 FYNNEI. This CDR3 has 13 residues.

The rearrangement joins TRBV18 to TRBJ2-2; D remains ambiguous. V gave up 3 bases and J gave up 0 bases, with 8 bases separating them. There are 15 residues in the CDR3. Germline CDR1 KGHSH, CDR2 LQKENI. CDR3 sequence reads: CASSPVLSNTGELFF. CDR3 DNA sequence: TGTGCCAGCTCACCGGTACTTTCGAACACCGGGGAGCTGTTTTTT.

J is TRBJ2-2 and V is TRBV5-1, with D possibly matching TRBD1 (6 bases). The CDR3 length is 16 residues. CDR1 and CDR2 (germline): SGHRS, YFSETQ. V lost 0 bases, J lost 1 base, and 10 bases lay in between. This CDR3 reads CASSLAGTMNTGELFF. The CDR3 DNA sequence: TGCGCCAGCAGCTTGGCCGGGACAATGAACACCGGGGAGCTGTTTTTT.

The rearrangement uses TRBV5-5 and TRBJ2-1, with TRBD1 identical over 7 bases. Per germline, CDR1 SGHKS and CDR2 YYEKEE (reference sequence). The length of the CDR3 is 16 residues. The junction had 13 bases not matched to a gene; V was cut back by 1 base and J by 9 bases. CDR3 protein: CASSLIGNRGMVEQFF. The CDR3 DNA reads as TGTGCCAGCAGCTTGATAGGGAACAGGGGAATGGTTGAGCAGTTCTTC.

The chain uses TRBV12-3 or TRBV12-4 and TRBJ1-1; D uncertain. The germline V and J ends were trimmed by 6 bases and 1 base, with 3 bases remaining between them. The CDR3 loop spans 11 amino acids. Here the CDR3 reads CASRRNTEAFF. CDR3 coding DNA: TGTGCCAGCAGGCGGAACACTGAAGCTTTCTTT.

The V gene is TRBV2, the J gene TRBJ1-5; D ambiguous. CDR1 and CDR2 from the germline V gene are SNHLY and FYNNEI. The CDR3 loop spans 14 amino acids. V dropped 7 bases and J dropped 2 bases, with 12 bases sitting between them. CDR3 bases: TGTGCCAGCACACCCGATGTAGGCAATCAGCCCCAGCATTTT. Translated: CASTPDVGNQPQHF. Full variable domain (remainder filled in from reference TRBV2 and TRBJ1-5): EPEVTQTPSHQVTQMGQEVILRCVPISNHLYFYWYRQILGQKVEFLVSFYNNEISEKSEIFDDQFSVERPDGSNFTLKIRSTKLEDSAMYFCASTPDVGNQPQHFGDGTRLSIL.

V gene TRBV18 combines with J gene TRBJ1-2; a possible D gene is TRBD1 (6 bases). Germline lookup yields CDR1 KGHSH and CDR2 LQKENI. This CDR3 region has 16 residues. Deletions cut 3 bases from V and 8 bases from J, with 22 bases between. CDR3 residues: CASSPSLDSKYWGYTF. The CDR3 DNA sequence: TGTGCCAGCTCACCCTCGTTGGACAGCAAGTACTGGGGCTACACCTTC.

CDR3 residues: CASRTPGQGIYGYTF. The CDR3 region has the DNA TGTGCCAGCAGAACACCGGGACAGGGAATCTATGGCTACACCTTC. The chain combines TRBV6-5 with TRBJ1-2; 9 bases are shared with TRBD1. The V gene end was trimmed by 6 bases and the J gene end by 4 bases; junction bases not matched to a gene: 9. The CDR3 consists of 15 residues. CDR1 and CDR2 (germline): MNHEY, SVGAGI.

This sequence joins TRBV29-1 and TRBJ2-7; 8 nucleotides match TRBD2. The CDR3 runs 14 residues. The V segment lost 2 bases and the J segment 7 bases; nucleotides outside the gene matches: 10. Germline V gene sequence: CDR1 SQVTM, CDR2 ANQGSEA. The CDR3 sequence is CSVEHAAGAVEQYF. Here the CDR3 DNA reads TGCAGCGTTGAACACGCAGCGGGGGCAGTTGAGCAGTACTTC.

V gene TRBV2 combines with J gene TRBJ2-1; no firm D call. Trimming removed 7 bases at V and 4 bases at J, with 5 bases between. This CDR3 region has 11 residues. Germline CDR1 is SNHLY and CDR2 is FYNNEI. CDR3 in amino acids: CASTRYNEQFF. The CDR3 nucleotides read TGTGCCAGCACTAGGTACAATGAGCAGTTCTTC.

This chain links TRBV28 with TRBJ2-7; perhaps TRBD1 as D (6 bases). V was cut by 8 bases and J by 3 bases, with 20 bases left in between. Germline CDR1 and CDR2: MDHEN and SYDVKM. The CDR3 covers 15 residues. CDR3 amino acids: CASGPSGTTIYEQYF. The CDR3 bases are TGTGCCAGCGGGCCCTCCGGGACAACGATCTACGAGCAGTACTTC.

The genes are TRBV11-2 and TRBJ2-3; D is unclear. The CDR3 covers 17 residues. V lost 4 bases and J lost 2, with 19 bases in between. CDR1 and CDR2 (germline): SGHAT, FQNNGV. The CDR3 DNA reads TGTGCCAGCAGCTCGACAAGTGCAACCGCCCACACAGATACGCAGTATTTT. Its protein is CASSSTSATAHTDTQYF.